This T cell receptor (beta chain) originates from a study of regulatory T cells in long-lasting Graves disease. Study results and caveats: For persistent Graves' patients, TCR diversity was lower than for newly diagnosed ones.

Library construction for TCR beta used iRepertoire HTBI primers and Arm-PCR of CDR3 regions. TCRdb re-derived calls from the multiplex PCR reads in MiXCR, one entry per CDR3 protein. The sample holds 540,000 or so distinct CDR3 sequences; roughly 13% are singletons and the top ten take 8% to 10%. This CDR3 is built from 18 residues. Germline-derived CDR1 and CDR2 are SNHLY and FYNNEI. The V end was cut by 3 bases, the J end by 0 bases, with 18 bases between. Turning to this clonotype: Its antigen is unidentified.

Time point given: newly diagnosed GD, antithyroid drugs for less than 3 months. Researchers made the TCR library from RNA that was extracted from PBMCs. These records were also assigned to another study, of T cells in Graves' hyperthyroidism and ophthalmopathy. Per that paper: The authors' 13 V-J model separated ophthalmopathy from stable hyperthyroidism.

Sequencing used peripheral blood mononuclear cells (PBMCs), obtained at new diagnosis, from a patient treated with antithyroid drugs. This clonotype was obtained from a man aged 25-40 years with Graves disease. This chain joins TRBV2 and TRBJ1-3; D is undetermined. This chain's CDR3 is CASSEVGGSAASGNTIYF. The CDR3 DNA follows: TGTGCCAGCAGTGAGGTAGGAGGGTCCGCGGCCTCTGGAAACACCATATATTTT.